The clone carrying this T cell receptor (beta chain) was observed at least ten times. Its specificity is unknown. Researchers barred patients who had uncontrolled infection, other autoimmune disease, pregnancy or lactation. Germline V CDR1 and CDR2: KGHDR, SFDVKD. The length of the CDR3 is 16 residues. The V end was cut by 7 bases, the J end by 4 bases, with 18 bases between. This sample was included in a study of T cells in Graves' hyperthyroidism and ophthalmopathy. Study in general: The initial diagnosis was the point when peripheral blood was collected, ahead of any treatment.

Study-wide results and caveats: Most clonotypes that expanded in the thyroid above 0.001 also showed up in blood.

Amplification yielded TCR beta CDR3 regions, with RNA transcripts as the source. When the TCR CDR3 underwent first-round RT-PCR, the HTBI primer set was used. TCRdb used MiXCR to reprocess the multiplex PCR reads, holding one entry per CDR3 protein. The table includes fewer than 450,000 distinct CDR3 sequences, under 20% detected once. The sequence was obtained from a young man with Graves' ophthalmopathy. The chain combines TRBV24-1 with TRBJ1-4; perhaps TRBD1 as D (5 bases). Sequenced input: blood. This CDR3 reads CATSDSSSTSNEKLFF. Written as DNA, the CDR3 is TGTGCCACCAGCGACAGCTCCTCCACCAGTAATGAAAAACTGTTTTTT.